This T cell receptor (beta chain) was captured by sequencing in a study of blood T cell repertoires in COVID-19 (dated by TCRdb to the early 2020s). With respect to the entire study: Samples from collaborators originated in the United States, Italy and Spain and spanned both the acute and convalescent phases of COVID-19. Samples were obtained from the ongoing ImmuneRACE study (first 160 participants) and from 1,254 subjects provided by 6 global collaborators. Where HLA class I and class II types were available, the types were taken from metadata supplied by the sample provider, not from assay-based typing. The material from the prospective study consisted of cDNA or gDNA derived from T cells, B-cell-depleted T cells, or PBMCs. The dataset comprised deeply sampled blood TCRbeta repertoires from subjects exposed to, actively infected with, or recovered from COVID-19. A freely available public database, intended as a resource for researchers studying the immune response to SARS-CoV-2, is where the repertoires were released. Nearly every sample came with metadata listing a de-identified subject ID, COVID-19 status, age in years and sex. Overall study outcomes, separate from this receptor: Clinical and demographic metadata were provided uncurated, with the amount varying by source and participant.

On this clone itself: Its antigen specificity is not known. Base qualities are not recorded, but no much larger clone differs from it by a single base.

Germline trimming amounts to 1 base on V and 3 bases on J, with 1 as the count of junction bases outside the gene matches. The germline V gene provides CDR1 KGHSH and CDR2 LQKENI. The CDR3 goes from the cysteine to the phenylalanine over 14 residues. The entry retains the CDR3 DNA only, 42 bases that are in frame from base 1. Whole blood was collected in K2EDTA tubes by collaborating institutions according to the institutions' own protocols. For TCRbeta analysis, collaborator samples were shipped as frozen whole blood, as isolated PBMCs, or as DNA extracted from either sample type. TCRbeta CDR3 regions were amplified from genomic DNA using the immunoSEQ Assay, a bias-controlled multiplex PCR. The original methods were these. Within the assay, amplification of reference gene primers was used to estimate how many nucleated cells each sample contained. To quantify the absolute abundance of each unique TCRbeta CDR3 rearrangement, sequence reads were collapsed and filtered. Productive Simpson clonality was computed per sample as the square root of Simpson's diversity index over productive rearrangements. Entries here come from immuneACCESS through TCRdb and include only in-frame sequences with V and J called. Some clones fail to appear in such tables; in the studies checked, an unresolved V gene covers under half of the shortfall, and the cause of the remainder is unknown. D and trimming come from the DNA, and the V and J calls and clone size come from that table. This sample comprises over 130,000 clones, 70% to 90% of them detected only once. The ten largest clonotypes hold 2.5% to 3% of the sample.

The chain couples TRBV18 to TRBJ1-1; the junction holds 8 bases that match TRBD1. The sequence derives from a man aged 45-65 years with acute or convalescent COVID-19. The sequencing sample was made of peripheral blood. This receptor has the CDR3 CASSPQTGDTEAFF. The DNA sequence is TGTGCCAGCTCACCACAGACAGGGGACACTGAAGCTTTCTTT. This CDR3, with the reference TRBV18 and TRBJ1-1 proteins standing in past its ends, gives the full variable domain NAGVMQNPRHLVRRRGQEARLRCSPMKGHSHVYWYRQLPEEGLKFMVYLQKENIIDESGMPKERFSAEFPKEGPSILRIQQVVRGDSAAYFCASSPQTGDTEAFFGQGTRLTVV.